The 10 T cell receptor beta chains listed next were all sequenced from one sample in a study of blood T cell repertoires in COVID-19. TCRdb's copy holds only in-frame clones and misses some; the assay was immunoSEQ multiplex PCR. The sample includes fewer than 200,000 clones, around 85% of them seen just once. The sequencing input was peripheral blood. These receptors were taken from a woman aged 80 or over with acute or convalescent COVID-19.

This CDR3 reads CASSANNYPGQGNYGYTF. The CDR3, as DNA: TGTGCCAGCAGCGCTAACAACTACCCGGGACAGGGGAACTATGGCTACACCTTC. The gene calls are TRBV7-2 and TRBJ1-2; the match to TRBD1 covers 10 bases. V dropped 5 bases and J dropped 2; count of bases not matched to a gene: 14. The CDR3 covers 18 residues. The germline V gene has CDR1 SGHTA and CDR2 FQGNSA.

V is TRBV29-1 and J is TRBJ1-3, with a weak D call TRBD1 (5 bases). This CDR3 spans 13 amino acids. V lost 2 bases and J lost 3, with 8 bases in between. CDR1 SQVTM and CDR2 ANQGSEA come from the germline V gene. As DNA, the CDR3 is TGCAGCGTTGAACCAGGGATTGGAAACACCATATATTTT. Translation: CSVEPGIGNTIYF.

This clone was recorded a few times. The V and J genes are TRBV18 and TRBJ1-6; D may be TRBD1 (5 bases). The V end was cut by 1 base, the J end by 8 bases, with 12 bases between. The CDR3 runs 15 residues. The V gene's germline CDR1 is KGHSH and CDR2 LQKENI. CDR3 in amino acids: CASSPLSRVDSPLHF. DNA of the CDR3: TGTGCCAGCTCACCACTATCCAGGGTAGATTCACCCCTCCACTTT.

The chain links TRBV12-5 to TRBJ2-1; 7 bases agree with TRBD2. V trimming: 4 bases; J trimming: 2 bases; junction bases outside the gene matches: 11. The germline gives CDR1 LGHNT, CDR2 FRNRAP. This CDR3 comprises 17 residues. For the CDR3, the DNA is TGTGCTAGTGGTTCGCCCCCCGGGACTACTACCTACAATGAGCAGTTCTTC. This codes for CASGSPPGTTTYNEQFF.

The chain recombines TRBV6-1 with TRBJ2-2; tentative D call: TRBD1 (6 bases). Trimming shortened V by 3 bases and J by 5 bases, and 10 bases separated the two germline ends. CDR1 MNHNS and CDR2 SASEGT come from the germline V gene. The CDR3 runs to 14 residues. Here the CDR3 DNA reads TGTGCCAGCAGTGACAGGGGCTCTACCGGGGAGCTGTTTTTT. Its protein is CASSDRGSTGELFF.

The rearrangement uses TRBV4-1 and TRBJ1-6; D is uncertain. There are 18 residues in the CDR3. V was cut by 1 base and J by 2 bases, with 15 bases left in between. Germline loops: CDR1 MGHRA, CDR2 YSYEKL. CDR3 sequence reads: CASSQVIGGGTYNSPLHF. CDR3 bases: TGCGCCAGCAGCCAAGTAATTGGAGGTGGAACCTATAATTCACCCCTCCACTTT.

In nucleotides, the CDR3 is TGCGCCAGCAGCCTGGACAGATCTAACCTCTATGGCTACACCTTC. Protein sequence: CASSLDRSNLYGYTF. J is TRBJ1-2 and V is TRBV23-1; D possibly corresponds to TRBD1 (6 bases). TRBV23-1 is filed as an ORF, its function uncertain. CDR3 size: 15 residues. Trimming removed 6 bases from V and 4 bases from J, with 18 bases in between.

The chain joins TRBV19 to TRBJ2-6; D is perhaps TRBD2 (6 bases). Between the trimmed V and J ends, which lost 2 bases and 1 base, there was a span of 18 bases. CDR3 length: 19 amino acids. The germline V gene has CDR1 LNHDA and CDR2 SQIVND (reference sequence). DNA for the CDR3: TGTGCCAGTAGTATAAGTGGAGGGCGGGTTTATTCTGGGGCCAACGTCCTGACTTTC. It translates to CASSISGGRVYSGANVLTF.

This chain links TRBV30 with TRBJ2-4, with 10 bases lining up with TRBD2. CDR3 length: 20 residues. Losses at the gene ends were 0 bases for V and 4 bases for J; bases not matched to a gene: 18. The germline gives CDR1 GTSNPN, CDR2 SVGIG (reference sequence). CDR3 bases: TGTGCCTGGAGTGTATACCGTGGGAGTACCCAGACTAGCGGGAAAAACATTCAGTACTTC. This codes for CAWSVYRGSTQTSGKNIQYF.

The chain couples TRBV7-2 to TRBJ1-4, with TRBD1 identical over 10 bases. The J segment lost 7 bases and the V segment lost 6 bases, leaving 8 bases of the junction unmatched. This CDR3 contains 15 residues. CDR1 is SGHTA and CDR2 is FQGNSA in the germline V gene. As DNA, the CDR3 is TGTGCCAGCAGGCTAAGGACAGGGGGAACTGAAAAACTGTTTTTT. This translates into CASRLRTGGTEKLFF.